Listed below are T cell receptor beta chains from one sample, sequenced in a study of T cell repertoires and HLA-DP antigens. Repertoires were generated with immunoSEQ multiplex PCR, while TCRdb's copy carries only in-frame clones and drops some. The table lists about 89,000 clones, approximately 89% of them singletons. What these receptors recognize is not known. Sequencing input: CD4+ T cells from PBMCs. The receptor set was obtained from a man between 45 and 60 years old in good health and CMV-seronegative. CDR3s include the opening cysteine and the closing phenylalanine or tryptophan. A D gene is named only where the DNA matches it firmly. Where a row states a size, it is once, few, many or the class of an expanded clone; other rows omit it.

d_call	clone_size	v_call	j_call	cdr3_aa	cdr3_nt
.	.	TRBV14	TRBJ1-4	CASSVGMATNEKLFF	TGTGCCAGCAGCGTGGGGATGGCAACTAATGAAAAACTGTTTTTT
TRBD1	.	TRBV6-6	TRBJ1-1	CASRRSGTGDTEAFF	TGTGCCAGCAGGAGATCCGGGACAGGGGATACTGAAGCTTTCTTT
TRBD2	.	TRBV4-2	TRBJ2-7	CASSQVTSVVGEQYF	TGTGCCAGCAGCCAAGTGACTAGCGTGGTGGGAGAGCAGTACTTC
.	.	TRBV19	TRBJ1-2	CASSMLQGQYGYTF	TGTGCCAGTAGTATGTTACAGGGTCAATATGGCTACACCTTC
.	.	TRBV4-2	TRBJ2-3	CASSQRGPRSTDTQYF	TGTGCCAGCAGCCAGAGGGGTCCCAGAAGCACAGATACGCAGTATTTT
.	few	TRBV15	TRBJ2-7	CATSRGKAVGNEQYF	TGTGCCACCAGCAGAGGCAAGGCCGTGGGGAACGAGCAGTACTTC
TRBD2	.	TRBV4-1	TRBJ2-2	CASSQGVAGQKGGELFF	TGCGCCAGCAGCCAAGGGGTAGCGGGGCAGAAAGGCGGGGAGCTGTTTTTT
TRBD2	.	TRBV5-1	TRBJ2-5	CASSLVAGGPETQYF	TGCGCCAGCAGCTTGGTAGCGGGGGGTCCCGAGACCCAGTACTTC
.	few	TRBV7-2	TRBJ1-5	CASSLGDVGQPQHF	TGTGCCAGCAGCTTAGGAGATGTGGGTCAGCCCCAGCATTTT
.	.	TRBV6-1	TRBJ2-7	CASSESGAYEQYF	TGTGCCAGCAGTGAATCAGGAGCTTACGAGCAGTACTTC
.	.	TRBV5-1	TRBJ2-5	CASSLGGGQGQETQYF	TGCGCCAGCAGCCTGGGGGGGGGCCAGGGCCAAGAGACCCAGTACTTC
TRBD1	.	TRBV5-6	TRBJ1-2	CASSSWTGGMGYTF	TGTGCCAGCAGCTCGTGGACAGGTGGTATGGGCTACACCTTC
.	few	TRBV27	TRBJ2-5	CASSLFGETQYF	TGTGCCAGCAGTTTATTTGGGGAGACCCAGTACTTC
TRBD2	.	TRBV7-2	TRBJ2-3	CASSLGLAVGTDTQYF	TGTGCCAGCAGCTTAGGACTAGCGGTTGGCACAGATACGCAGTATTTT
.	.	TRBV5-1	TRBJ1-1	CASHSVGHPEAFF	TGCGCCAGCCACTCGGTCGGGCACCCTGAAGCTTTCTTT
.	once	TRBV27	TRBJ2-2	CASRRGAGNTGELFF	TGTGCCAGCCGCAGGGGGGCGGGGAACACCGGGGAGCTGTTTTTT
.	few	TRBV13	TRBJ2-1	CASSLELETYNEQFF	TGTGCCAGCAGCTTAGAGCTAGAAACCTACAATGAGCAGTTCTTC
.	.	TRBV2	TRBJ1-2	CASSPTPTGMDYGYTF	TGTGCCAGCAGTCCCACGCCGACGGGGATGGATTATGGCTACACCTTC
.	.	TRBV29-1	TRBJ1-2	CSVEIGGTYTF	TGCAGCGTTGAAATTGGAGGGACTTACACCTTC
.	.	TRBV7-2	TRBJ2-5	CASSLAGSKETQYF	TGTGCCAGCAGCTTAGCCGGGTCGAAAGAGACCCAGTACTTC
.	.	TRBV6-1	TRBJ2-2	CASRTTGTGELFF	TGTGCCAGCCGGACTACAGGCACCGGGGAGCTGTTTTTT
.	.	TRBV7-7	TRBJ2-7	CASSPVQGIHEQYF	TGTGCTAGCAGCCCGGTGCAGGGTATCCACGAGCAGTACTTC
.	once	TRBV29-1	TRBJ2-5	CSVSGVIGETQYF	TGCAGCGTGTCGGGGGTTATAGGGGAGACCCAGTACTTC
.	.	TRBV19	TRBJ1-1	CASSMRGMNTEAFF	TGTGCCAGTAGTATGAGGGGCATGAACACTGAAGCTTTCTTT
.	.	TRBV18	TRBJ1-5	CASSPSRGGNQPQHF	TGTGCCAGCTCACCCAGCAGGGGCGGCAATCAGCCCCAGCATTTT
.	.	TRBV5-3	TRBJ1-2	CASSLRNPRQDGYTF	TGTGCCAGCAGCCTCAGAAACCCTCGACAGGATGGCTACACCTTC
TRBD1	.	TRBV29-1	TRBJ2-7	CSVEDRGKSYEQYF	TGCAGCGTTGAGGACAGGGGGAAATCCTACGAGCAGTACTTC
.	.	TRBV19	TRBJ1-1	CASSLQGQGNTEAFF	TGTGCCAGTAGCCTCCAAGGGCAGGGAAACACTGAAGCTTTCTTT